This T cell receptor beta chain was obtained from a study of cytomegalovirus exposure and HLA in healthy donors. Study-wide results and limits: Later analysis showed most CMV-associated TCR beta chains appearing HLA-restricted. An analysis was carried out at a later point. It showed that HLA-associated TCR beta chains were more clonally expanded than equally common non-associated chains.

V dropped 7 bases and J dropped 2; count of bases not matched to a gene: 6. Germline V gives CDR1 SQVTM, CDR2 ANQGSEA. This CDR3 is built from 13 residues. At the time of sampling, donors were nominally healthy, though unrecorded immune exposures were likely. As concerns this clone: Its antigen is still unknown.

It was with 60 Vbeta and 13 Jbeta primers that the PCR ran. Profiled with immunoSEQ multiplex PCR; TCRdb holds only in-frame clones, not every one. The sample yields roughly 160,000 clones, 75% seen once. This TCR derives from a woman aged 40 to 50 in good health and CMV-seropositive. Sequencing input: PBMCs. The chain recombines TRBV29-1 with TRBJ2-3, with TRBD2 matching over 7 bases. The CDR3 loop is CSAGEGDTDTQYF. The CDR3 DNA reads as TGCAGCGCCGGGGAGGGTGACACAGATACGCAGTATTTT.